The 2 T cell receptor beta chains in this list originate from one sample, sequenced in a study of T cell repertoires in cytomegalovirus infection. These receptors have no known antigen. TCRdb reanalysed the reads using MiXCR and keeps one entry per CDR3 protein. The sample contains about 700,000 distinct CDR3 sequences, roughly 36% of which appear only once. This material consisted of cultured PBMCs, taken from culture after CMV antigen stimulation. These receptors all stem from a human donor in good health (CMV status not recorded). Some clones in this sample may be carry-over from other donors' samples.

The V and J genes are TRBV4-3 and TRBJ1-6, with 10 bases that match TRBD1. V lost 2 bases to trimming and J lost 13 bases; unmatched junction nucleotides: 11. The CDR3 contains 16 residues. Germline lookup yields CDR1 LGHNA and CDR2 YSLEER. CDR3 sequence reads: CASSQLGTGAISPLHF. The CDR3 DNA reads TGCGCCAGCAGCCAACTCGGGACAGGGGCGATTTCGCCCCTCCACTTT.

This clonotype appeared a few times. The chain carries TRBV4-1 and TRBJ1-1; weak D call: TRBD1 (6 bases). Trimming stripped 1 base from V and 0 bases from J, with 12 bases between. The CDR3 is 16 amino acids. Germline assignment: CDR1 MGHRA and CDR2 YSYEKL. As DNA, the CDR3 is TGCGCCAGCAGCCAAGTTGGGGGCCCTATGAACACTGAAGCTTTCTTT. Residues: CASSQVGGPMNTEAFF.